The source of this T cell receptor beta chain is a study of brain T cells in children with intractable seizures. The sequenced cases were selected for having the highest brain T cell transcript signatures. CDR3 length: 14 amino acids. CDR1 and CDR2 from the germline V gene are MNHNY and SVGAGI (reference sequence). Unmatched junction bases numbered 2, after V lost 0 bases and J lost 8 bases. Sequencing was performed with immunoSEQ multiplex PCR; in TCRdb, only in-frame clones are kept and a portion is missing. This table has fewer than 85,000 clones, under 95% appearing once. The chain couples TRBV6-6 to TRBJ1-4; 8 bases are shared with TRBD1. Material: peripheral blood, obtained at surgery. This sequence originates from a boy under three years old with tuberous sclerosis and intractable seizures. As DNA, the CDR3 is TGTGCCAGCAGTTACTCGGGACAGGCAGAAAAACTGTTTTTT. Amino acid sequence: CASSYSGQAEKLFF.